This T cell receptor beta chain was profiled in a study of immune evolution from preneoplasia to lung adenocarcinoma. The protocol was immunoSEQ multiplex PCR, while the TCRdb copy is restricted to in-frame clones and leaves out a portion. The sample includes about 15,000 clones, about 80% of them seen just once. This TCR came from a person aged 60-80 years with lung adenocarcinoma. Input material: FFPE minimally invasive lung adenocarcinoma tissue.

The CDR3 DNA sequence: TGTGCCAGCAGCCCAGACTTACGGATCAACACTGAAGCTTTCTTT. This sequence encodes CASSPDLRINTEAFF. The J gene is TRBJ1-1, the V gene TRBV9; D gene ambiguous. The V and J ends lost 4 bases and 2 bases respectively, with 15 bases between them. CDR3 length: 15 amino acids. Germline V gene sequence: CDR1 SGDLS, CDR2 YYNGEE. The variable domain in full, completed from reference TRBV9 and TRBJ1-1, reads DSGVTQTPKHLITATGQRVTLRCSPRSGDLSVYWYQQSLDQGLQFLIQYYNGEERAKGNILERFSAQQFPDLHSELNLSSLELGDSALYFCASSPDLRINTEAFFGQGTRLTVV.